Below, 14 T cell receptor beta chains from the same sample are listed, as sequenced in a study of T cells in women clearing cervical HPV infection. Clones were sequenced by immunoSEQ multiplex PCR, and TCRdb holds only the in-frame ones, with some missing. The table lists over 30,000 clones. Sequencing was carried out using blood buffy coat. These receptors originate from a woman aged 18-69 years with a cervical HPV16 infection that either progressed to CIN3+ or cleared (not recorded which).

Note on this clone: The CDR3 end is not reached by the read, which stops 3 residues before it; the germline J gene fills it in. The V gene is TRBV6-1, the J gene TRBJ2-5; possible D gene TRBD2, 7 bases. Trimming shortened V by 0 bases and J by 2 bases, and 13 bases separated the two germline ends. The CDR3 is made up of 16 amino acids. Germline V lookup: CDR1 MNHNS, CDR2 SASEGT. This chain's CDR3 is CASSEAWGGQQETQYF. CDR3 DNA, as far as it was read: TGTGCCAGCAGTGAAGCATGGGGGGGCCAACAAGAGACC.

On this clone itself: The CDR3 is cut off 3 residues early in the read; its end comes from the germline J gene. The chain joins TRBV6-4 to TRBJ2-1, with TRBD2 identical over 9 bases. V lost 0 bases to trimming and J lost 4 bases; unmatched junction nucleotides: 4. Germline CDR1 and CDR2: MRHNA and SNTAGT. The CDR3 is 16 residues long. CDR3 DNA, as far as it was read: TGTGCCAGCAGTGACTCGAAGCGGGGGGATTACAATGAG. The encoded protein is CASSDSKRGDYNE. The complete CDR3 sequence is CASSDSKRGDYNEQFF.

In the case of this clone: The missing CDR3 end, 3 residues past where the read stops, is filled in from the germline J gene. This chain uses TRBV15 with TRBJ2-2; a weak D match, TRBD2 (6 bases). Germline values: CDR1 LNHNV, CDR2 YYDKDF (reference sequence). Deletions cut 3 bases from V and 4 bases from J, with 9 bases between. The CDR3 contains 14 residues. The CDR3 is CATSRTRGTGELFF. CDR3 bases read: TGTGCCACCAGCAGGACGCGGGGCACCGGGGAG.

This clone is medium-sized by frequency. CDR3 residues: CASSPSPNSPLHF. Incomplete CDR3 DNA: TGTGCCAGCAGCCCAAGCCCCAATTCACCC. The gene calls are TRBV14 and TRBJ1-6; D gene uncertain. The CDR3 goes on 3 residues after the read ends, and that part is filled in from the germline J gene. Germline V gives CDR1 SGHDN, CDR2 FVKESK. V dropped 4 bases and J dropped 7 bases, with 8 bases sitting between them. The CDR3 is 13 amino acids. Full variable domain (rest looked up from reference TRBV14 and TRBJ1-6): EAGVTQFPSHSVIEKGQTVTLRCDPISGHDNLYWYRRVMGKEIKFLLHFVKESKQDESGMPNNRFLAERTGGTYSTLKVQPAELEDSGVYFCASSPSPNSPLHFGNGTRLTVT.

This CDR3 reads CASSERTGGFMVNGYTF. CDR3 bases read: TGTGCCAGCAGTGAAAGGACAGGGGGGTTTATGGTTAATGGC. This chain joins TRBV6-1 and TRBJ1-2, with 10 bases identical to TRBD1. Coverage ceases 3 residues before the CDR3 finishes, and the germline J gene fills in the end. Germline-derived CDR1 and CDR2 are MNHNS and SASEGT. The CDR3 is 17 residues long. V was clipped by 2 bases and J by 6 bases; unmatched bases: 12.

For this clone: The read is 3 residues too short to cover the CDR3 end, so that end is filled in from the germline J gene. This chain joins TRBV5-6 and TRBJ2-1; 7 bases are shared with TRBD2. The V gene's germline CDR1 is SGHDT and CDR2 YYEEEE. The CDR3 is 15 residues long. V trimming: 4 bases; J trimming: 0 bases; junction bases outside the gene matches: 4. CDR3 sequence reads: CASSTGTISYNEQFF. The sequenced CDR3 bases are TGTGCCAGCAGCACCGGGACTATCTCCTACAATGAG.

As to this clone: Coverage ceases 3 residues before the CDR3 finishes, and the germline J gene fills in the end. This chain uses TRBV11-2 with TRBJ2-1, with D perhaps TRBD1 (6 bases). Trimming removed 1 base at V and 5 bases at J, with 9 bases between. Germline V CDR1 and CDR2: SGHAT, FQNNGV. The CDR3 is 14 residues long. The CDR3: CASSLVWTDNEQFF. Incomplete CDR3 DNA: TGTGCCAGCAGCTTAGTTTGGACAGACAATGAG.

Turning to this clone: The read ends 3 residues early relative to the CDR3; the germline J gene fills the gap. This chain connects TRBV20-1 to TRBJ2-1; 9 bases are a match to TRBD2. CDR3 size: 14 residues. Germline V lookup: CDR1 DFQATT, CDR2 SNEGSKA (reference sequence). Trimming took 2 bases from V and 5 from J; bases not matched to a gene: 4. Partial CDR3 DNA: TGCAGTGCTAGACCGGCTAGCGGGGACAATGAG. This translates into CSARPASGDNE. The entire CDR3 sequence reads CSARPASGDNEQFF.

The chain's CDR3 is CASSLGLVEQYF. The CDR3 DNA, read in part, is TGTGCCAGCAGCTTAGGACTAGTCGAG. The V gene is TRBV7-2, the J gene TRBJ2-7, with D possibly matching TRBD2 (6 bases). Read coverage stops 3 residues before the CDR3 terminus; the germline J gene supplies the remainder. This CDR3 has 12 amino acids. Per germline, CDR1 SGHTA and CDR2 FQGNSA. Trimming pared 1 base from V and 6 bases from J, leaving 7 bases between.

Regarding this clone: Sequencing ends 3 residues short of the CDR3 end; the germline J gene provides the rest. This chain joins TRBV7-7 and TRBJ2-5; the D is unclear. This CDR3 has 14 residues. CDR1 is SSHAT and CDR2 is FNYEAQ in the germline V gene (reference sequence). V was clipped by 4 bases and J by 7 bases, with 16 bases between them. Partial CDR3 DNA: TGTGCCAGCAGCTCCCAAGGCGGCCCTGGGACC. Its translation is CASSSQGGPGT. The full-length CDR3 reads as CASSSQGGPGTQYF.

Details on this clone: Read coverage stops 3 residues before the CDR3 terminus; the germline J gene supplies the remainder. The chain couples TRBV7-9 to TRBJ1-1; no firm D call. V was pared by 2 bases and J by 5 bases, with 6 bases between. Germline-derived CDR1 and CDR2 are SEHNR and FQNEAQ (reference sequence). The CDR3 consists of 12 residues. CDR3 protein: CASSLIRTEAFF. The DNA read from the CDR3 is TGTGCCAGCAGCTTAATTCGGACTGAA. Using reference TRBV7-9 and TRBJ1-1 for the parts outside the CDR3, the full variable domain is DTGVSQNPRHKITKRGQNVTFRCDPISEHNRLYWYRQTLGQGPEFLTYFQNEAQLEKSRLLSDRFSAERPKGSFSTLEIQRTEQGDSAMYLCASSLIRTEAFFGQGTRLTVV.

Note on this clone: The read is 3 residues too short to cover the CDR3 end, so that end is filled in from the germline J gene. The J gene is TRBJ2-1, the V gene TRBV28; D might be TRBD1 or TRBD2, each matching 5 bases. Trimming left V 1 base short and J 0 bases short, with 16 bases between. There are 18 residues in the CDR3. Germline V gene data show CDR1 as MDHEN and CDR2 as SYDVKM. CDR3 protein: CASSLSPGIGSSYNEQFF. Incomplete CDR3 DNA: TGTGCCAGCAGTTTATCCCCAGGGATAGGGAGCTCCTACAATGAG.

Remarks on this clone: Read sequence stops 3 residues before the CDR3 end, and the germline J gene provides the missing end. J is TRBJ2-5 and V is TRBV12-3 or TRBV12-4; 11 bases map to TRBD2. This CDR3 has 16 amino acids. The ends lost 1 base at V and 5 bases at J; junction bases unmatched: 6. The CDR3 bases that were read are TGTGCCAGCAGTTTAGTTAGCGGGGGGGGCGGGGAGACC. It translates to CASSLVSGGGGET. The whole CDR3 reads CASSLVSGGGGETQYF.

As regards this clone: The CDR3 goes on 3 residues after the read ends, and that part is filled in from the germline J gene. J is TRBJ2-1 and V is TRBV24-1; 9 positions match TRBD1. This CDR3 region has 16 residues. Germline V lookup: CDR1 KGHDR, CDR2 SFDVKD. V trimming: 2 bases; J trimming: 6 bases; junction bases outside the gene matches: 7. CDR3 DNA (partial): TGTGCCACCAGTGATTCACCGGGACAGGGCAGCAATGAG. Its protein product is CATSDSPGQGSNE. The full-length CDR3 reads as CATSDSPGQGSNEQFF.